Each of the 21 T cell receptor beta chains below was sequenced from the same sample in a study of T-cell memory formation after mild COVID-19. TCRdb reprocessed the 5' RACE reads with MiXCR, giving one entry per CDR3 protein. The sample shows about half a million distinct CDR3 sequences, 18% of them seen only once. What was sequenced was PBMCs or a T cell subset sorted from them (not recorded which). These receptors all stem from an adult woman who had mild COVID-19 (a few samples of this study predate the infection). Cell type and time point are not known.

In this sample, this clonotype turned up a few times. The chain links TRBV7-8 to TRBJ2-3, with 8 bases fitting TRBD2. V lost 3 bases to trimming and J lost 4 bases; unmatched junction nucleotides: 6. Germline V lookup: CDR1 SGHVS, CDR2 FQNEAQ. The CDR3 loop spans 15 amino acids. CDR3 residues: CASSFSGSPPDTQYF. In nucleotides, the CDR3 is TGTGCCAGCAGCTTCAGCGGGAGTCCCCCAGATACGCAGTATTTT.

This clonotype turned up a few times. The rearrangement joins TRBV7-8 to TRBJ2-7; 12 bases fit TRBD2. J was trimmed by 6 bases and V by 5 bases; bases with no gene match: 5. CDR1 and CDR2 from the germline V gene are SGHVS and FQNEAQ. There are 14 residues in the CDR3. For the CDR3, the DNA is TGTGCCAGCAGCATTCTAGCGGGGGGGATCGAGCAGTACTTC. Protein: CASSILAGGIEQYF. Complete variable domain (other parts from reference TRBV7-8 and TRBJ2-7): GAGVSQSPRYKVAKRGQDVALRCDPISGHVSLFWYQQALGQGPEFLTYFQNEAQLDKSGLPSDRFFAERPEGSVSTLKIQRTQQEDSAVYLCASSILAGGIEQYFGPGTRLTVT.

Details on this clonotype: The junction shows a germline mismatch at one end, possibly a read error. V usage is TRBV20-1 and J usage is TRBJ2-1; 8 nucleotides line up with TRBD2. The germline CDR1 and CDR2 sequences are DFQATT and SNEGSKA (reference sequence). This CDR3 spans 16 amino acids. CDR3 sequence: CNASSDRGGPTDEQFF. As DNA, the CDR3 is TGCAATGCTAGCTCCGATCGGGGGGGGCCGACCGATGAGCAGTTCTTC.

The rearrangement joins TRBV14 to TRBJ2-7; no clear D gene. Between the trimmed V and J ends, which lost 1 base and 7 bases, there was a span of 14 bases. CDR1 and CDR2 (germline): SGHDN, FVKESK. The CDR3 is made up of 14 amino acids. CDR3 protein: CASSQVPPPGEQYF. As DNA, the CDR3 is TGTGCCAGCAGCCAAGTCCCACCCCCTGGGGAGCAGTACTTC.

This clonotype has only one observation. The chain is built from TRBV15 and TRBJ2-5, with D possibly TRBD2 on 5 matching bases. The V and J ends lost 0 bases and 2 bases respectively, with 22 bases between them. CDR3 length: 19 amino acids. The germline V gene encodes CDR1 LNHNV and CDR2 YYDKDF (reference sequence). The CDR3 DNA reads as TGTGCCACCAGCAGAGATAGACGGTCTTTAACATCGGGGCAAGAGACCCAGTACTTC. This translates into CATSRDRRSLTSGQETQYF.

This clonotype was observed a few times. J is TRBJ2-5 and V is TRBV7-2; no clear D gene. The germline CDR1 and CDR2 sequences are SGHTA and FQGNSA. Between the trimmed V and J ends, which lost 4 bases and 5 bases, there was a span of 11 bases. There are 13 residues in the CDR3. The CDR3 loop reads CASSYTPPETQYF. For the CDR3, the DNA is TGTGCCAGCAGCTATACCCCCCCGGAGACCCAGTACTTC. The whole variable domain, remainder taken from reference TRBV7-2 and TRBJ2-5, is GAGVSQSPSNKVTEKGKDVELRCDPISGHTALYWYRQSLGQGLEFLIYFQGNSAPDKSGLPSDRFSAERTGGSVSTLTIQRTQQEDSAVYLCASSYTPPETQYFGPGTRLLVL.

A few counts support this clonotype. The chain links TRBV7-7 to TRBJ2-1, with D perhaps matching TRBD1 (5 bases). Between the trimmed V and J ends, which lost 5 bases and 3 bases, there was a span of 14 bases. The length of the CDR3 is 15 residues. Germline assignment: CDR1 SSHAT and CDR2 FNYEAQ (reference sequence). CDR3 in amino acids: CASSRDSLGYNEQFF. CDR3 nucleotide sequence: TGTGCCAGCAGCCGTGACAGTCTCGGCTACAATGAGCAGTTCTTC. Using reference TRBV7-7 and TRBJ2-1 for the parts outside the CDR3, the full variable domain is GAGVSQSPRYKVTKRGQDVTLRCDPISSHATLYWYQQALGQGPEFLTYFNYEAQPDKSGLPSDRFSAERPEGSISTLTIQRTEQRDSAMYRCASSRDSLGYNEQFFGPGTRLTVL.

As DNA, the CDR3 is TGTGCCAGCAGCTTCACCAGGGGAAGCAACTATGGCTACACCTTC. Translating it yields CASSFTRGSNYGYTF. The chain carries TRBV7-2 and TRBJ1-2; D perhaps matches TRBD1 (6 bases). Germline V gene sequence: CDR1 SGHTA, CDR2 FQGNSA. V was cut by 3 bases and J by 2 bases, with 13 bases left in between. This CDR3 contains 15 residues.

In this sample, this clonotype turned up a few times. The rearrangement links TRBV7-8 to TRBJ2-5, with D hard to call. Trimming shortened V by 5 bases and J by 2 bases, and 15 bases separated the two germline ends. Germline loops: CDR1 SGHVS, CDR2 FQNEAQ. This CDR3 is 15 amino acids long. CDR3 sequence: CASSPLRDAQETQYF. CDR3 in DNA: TGTGCCAGCAGCCCTCTTCGAGACGCACAAGAGACCCAGTACTTC. The full variable domain, its missing parts supplied by reference TRBV7-8 and TRBJ2-5, is GAGVSQSPRYKVAKRGQDVALRCDPISGHVSLFWYQQALGQGPEFLTYFQNEAQLDKSGLPSDRFFAERPEGSVSTLKIQRTQQEDSAVYLCASSPLRDAQETQYFGPGTRLLVL.

The chain recombines TRBV11-2 with TRBJ2-7; possibly TRBD2 for D (5 bases). V lost 4 bases and J 2 bases, leaving 12 bases between the germline ends. This CDR3 comprises 14 residues. The germline gives CDR1 SGHAT, CDR2 FQNNGV. CDR3 nucleotide sequence: TGTGCCAGCAGCTCGCCGAGGGCTCCCTACGAGCAGTACTTC. Residues: CASSSPRAPYEQYF.

This clonotype was counted a few times. The V gene is TRBV5-4, the J gene TRBJ2-7; 7 bases are a match to TRBD2. In germline, CDR1 is SGHNT, CDR2 YYREEE (reference sequence). The CDR3 has 15 residues. After removal of 3 bases from V and 4 bases from J, the junction contained 10 bases not matched to a gene. The CDR3 nucleotides read TGTGCCAGCAGCTGGGGTCACCTAGCGGTTTACGAGCAGTACTTC. Encoded protein: CASSWGHLAVYEQYF.

The chain combines TRBV9 with TRBJ1-2; a possible D gene is TRBD1 (5 bases). This CDR3 is 14 amino acids long. CDR1 and CDR2 (germline): SGDLS, YYNGEE. The V gene lost 6 bases and the J gene lost 0 bases, with 12 bases spanning the gap. The CDR3 nucleotides read TGTGCCAGCACCACCCCGGGGGCTAACTATGGCTACACCTTC. Translated: CASTTPGANYGYTF.

This clonotype has more than one count but fewer than ten. This chain uses TRBV29-1 with TRBJ2-1, with D possibly matching TRBD2 (7 bases). The CDR3 contains 13 residues. Trimming removed 7 bases from V and 4 bases from J, with 14 bases in between. From germline, CDR1 is SQVTM and CDR2 ANQGSEA. This CDR3 is CSARAGAYNEQFF. CDR3 in DNA: TGCAGCGCAAGGGCGGGGGCGTACAATGAGCAGTTCTTC.

This clonotype was counted a few times. V and J are TRBV7-9 and TRBJ2-7, with D possibly TRBD1 on 6 matching bases. Trimming took 4 bases from V and 2 from J, leaving 12 bases between them. Germline V gene data show CDR1 as SEHNR and CDR2 as FQNEAQ (reference sequence). This CDR3 is 14 amino acids long. The CDR3 DNA sequence: TGTGCCAGCAGCTGGGGACAAGCCCCCTACGAGCAGTACTTC. This codes for CASSWGQAPYEQYF.

This clonotype showed up just a few times. The CDR3 nucleotides read TGTGCCAGCAGCCTAGACAGTCAAGATACGCAGTATTTT. This translates into CASSLDSQDTQYF. This chain links TRBV7-3 with TRBJ2-3; D might be TRBD1 (5 bases). This CDR3 comprises 13 residues. V lost 5 bases, J lost 5 bases, and 11 bases lay in between. Germline V CDR1 and CDR2: SGHTA, FQGTGA. Variable domain in full (rest from reference TRBV7-3 and TRBJ2-3): GAGVSQTPSNKVTEKGKYVELRCDPISGHTALYWYRQSLGQGPEFLIYFQGTGAADDSGLPNDRFFAVRPEGSVSTLKIQRTERGDSAVYLCASSLDSQDTQYFGPGTRLTVL.

This clonotype was observed a handful of times. This chain connects TRBV4-3 to TRBJ2-2; D possibly corresponds to TRBD1 (6 bases). The germline gives CDR1 LGHNA, CDR2 YSLEER. The CDR3 contains 17 residues. V lost 4 bases and J 2 bases, leaving 17 bases between the germline ends. This CDR3 is CASSPRVRTDNTGELFF. CDR3 sequence (DNA): TGCGCCAGCAGCCCTCGGGTTAGGACAGATAACACCGGGGAGCTGTTTTTT.

The CDR3 reads CASRLETDTDTQYF. CDR3 coding DNA: TGTGCAAGTCGCTTGGAGACGGACACAGATACGCAGTATTTT. The chain couples TRBV12-2 to TRBJ2-3. TRBV12-2 is described as a pseudogene. CDR3 size: 14 residues.

This chain connects TRBV18 to TRBJ1-5; the match to TRBD1 covers 7 bases. CDR3 length: 15 residues. The germline CDR1 and CDR2 sequences are KGHSH and LQKENI. Unmatched junction bases numbered 7, after V lost 4 bases and J lost 4 bases. CDR3 bases: TGTGCCAGCTCACGGAAGGGACAGTTAAATCAGCCCCAGCATTTT. Translated, it gives CASSRKGQLNQPQHF.

Written as DNA, the CDR3 is TGCAGTGCTAGAGCTGGGGAGGTTCAGCCCCAGCATTTT. Protein sequence: CSARAGEVQPQHF. The rearrangement joins TRBV20-1 to TRBJ1-5; D uncertain. CDR1 DFQATT and CDR2 SNEGSKA come from the germline V gene (reference sequence). V gave up 1 base and J gave up 6 bases, with 10 bases separating them. The CDR3 loop spans 13 amino acids.

This clonotype was detected many times. CDR3 residues: CASSLGHLSELFF. In nucleotides, the CDR3 is TGTGCCAGCAGCTTAGGACATCTCAGCGAACTGTTTTTT. The rearrangement links TRBV7-2 to TRBJ1-4; D gene ambiguous. Deletions cut 1 base from V and 12 bases from J, with 12 bases between. The length of the CDR3 is 13 residues. Germline V gene data show CDR1 as SGHTA and CDR2 as FQGNSA.

This chain links TRBV19 with TRBJ2-3, with TRBD1 matching over 7 bases. The CDR3 totals 15 residues. V lost 8 bases to trimming and J lost 0 bases; unmatched junction nucleotides: 8. Germline assignment: CDR1 LNHDA and CDR2 SQIVND (reference sequence). The CDR3 loop reads CASRITGVSTDTQYF. The CDR3 nucleotides read TGTGCCAGTCGCATCACAGGGGTGAGCACAGATACGCAGTATTTT. The full variable domain, completed using reference TRBV19 and TRBJ2-3, is DGGITQSPKYLFRKEGQNVTLSCEQNLNHDAMYWYRQDPGQGLRLIYYSQIVNDFQKGDIAEGYSVSREKKESFPLTVTSAQKNPTAFYLCASRITGVSTDTQYFGPGTRLTVL.